These T cell receptor beta chains were read from a single sample in a study of blood T cell repertoires in COVID-19. Only in-frame clones appear in the TCRdb table, and some are missing; sequencing was by immunoSEQ multiplex PCR. The profile shows around 300,000 clones, less than 90% of them singletons. The sequenced sample was peripheral blood. The receptor source for this set is a woman in her seventies with COVID-19, enrolled during active disease. The CDR3 runs from the conserved cysteine through the conserved F or W. Each record gives: V gene, CDR3 length, J gene, CDR3 protein.

TRBV24-1	16	TRBJ1-5	CATSDHRGMGNQPQHF
TRBV4-3	15	TRBJ2-7	CASSQGTGNSYEQYF
TRBV20-1	11	TRBJ2-7	CSARNLEEAYF
TRBV2	16	TRBJ2-1	CASAATSGERHNEQFF
TRBV24-1	16	TRBJ2-1	CATSDWGGETLSEQFF
TRBV5-1	15	TRBJ2-7	CASSSDPPPGAEQYF
TRBV15	14	TRBJ2-7	CATSREGRGYEQYF
TRBV2	16	TRBJ2-7	CASKTGTGTSGYEQYF
TRBV7-9	13	TRBJ1-2	CASSGRERWRYTF
TRBV5-1	14	TRBJ1-2	CASSLTGSGYGYTF
TRBV18	15	TRBJ2-3	CASSSRQASTDTQYF
TRBV6-5	16	TRBJ1-6	CASSYALTGANSPLHF
TRBV24-1	17	TRBJ2-2	CATSEPGLAGRGGELFF
TRBV5-1	11	TRBJ2-7	CASTGGYEQYF
TRBV5-6	16	TRBJ2-3	CASSLRPSGTRWTQYF
TRBV5-1	14	TRBJ2-1	CASSLARGNNEQFF
TRBV29-1	13	TRBJ1-1	CSVADRRNTEAFF
TRBV13	15	TRBJ1-6	CASSLTGQANSPLHF
TRBV7-2	15	TRBJ2-1	CASSLAAGGNNEQFF
TRBV2	12	TRBJ1-2	CASQGPDYGYTF
TRBV19	14	TRBJ1-3	CASSPQGAGNTIYF
TRBV6-2/TRBV6-3	17	TRBJ1-1	CASSWTFRGRVNTEAFF
TRBV20-1	12	TRBJ1-2	CSASLQGNGYTF
TRBV5-6	16	TRBJ1-6	CASSLDAGVLSSPLHF
TRBV3-1/TRBV3-2	16	TRBJ2-3	CASSQLAGGPSDTQYF
TRBV27	14	TRBJ1-1	CASSSASVNTEAFF
TRBV5-4	12	TRBJ2-1	CASSPGRDSQFF
TRBV7-2	15	TRBJ2-2	CASSLGRVDTGELFF
TRBV5-1	15	TRBJ1-6	CASSGGGAGNSPLHF
TRBV4-3	14	TRBJ1-2	CASSPSGGAGGYTF
TRBV10-3	14	TRBJ1-2	CAISESTGMDGYTF
TRBV24-1	14	TRBJ1-5	CATAQGQSNQPQHF
TRBV5-1	15	TRBJ2-2	CASSLGGRGTGELFF
TRBV19	14	TRBJ1-4	CASSIWGRDEKLFF
TRBV5-1	16	TRBJ2-5	CASSLASGGIQETQYF
TRBV7-3	17	TRBJ2-7	CASSPSTGGGSSYEQYF
TRBV27	16	TRBJ1-5	CASSLSWQGSNQPQHF
TRBV5-5	14	TRBJ1-4	CASSPQHGSEKLFF
TRBV9	14	TRBJ1-1	CASSVRDRDTEAFF
TRBV7-2	17	TRBJ2-3	CASSPFGGNMLTDTQYF
TRBV5-5	16	TRBJ2-2	CASSLRLAANTGELFF
TRBV12-3/TRBV12-4	13	TRBJ1-2	CASTPGGFNGYTF
TRBV6-5	13	TRBJ2-7	CASRRLEPYEQYF
TRBV5-1	14	TRBJ1-1	CASSSGQPNTEAFF
TRBV30	13	TRBJ2-7	CAWSGQTAYEQYF
TRBV7-6	15	TRBJ2-7	CASSFRQEVSYEQYF
TRBV4-3	14	TRBJ1-2	CASSLTGGNYGYTF
TRBV12-3/TRBV12-4	13	TRBJ1-3	CASRRRGGNTIYF
TRBV5-4	12	TRBJ1-2	CASSFGDGGYTF
TRBV5-4	14	TRBJ1-4	CASSPSGANEKLFF